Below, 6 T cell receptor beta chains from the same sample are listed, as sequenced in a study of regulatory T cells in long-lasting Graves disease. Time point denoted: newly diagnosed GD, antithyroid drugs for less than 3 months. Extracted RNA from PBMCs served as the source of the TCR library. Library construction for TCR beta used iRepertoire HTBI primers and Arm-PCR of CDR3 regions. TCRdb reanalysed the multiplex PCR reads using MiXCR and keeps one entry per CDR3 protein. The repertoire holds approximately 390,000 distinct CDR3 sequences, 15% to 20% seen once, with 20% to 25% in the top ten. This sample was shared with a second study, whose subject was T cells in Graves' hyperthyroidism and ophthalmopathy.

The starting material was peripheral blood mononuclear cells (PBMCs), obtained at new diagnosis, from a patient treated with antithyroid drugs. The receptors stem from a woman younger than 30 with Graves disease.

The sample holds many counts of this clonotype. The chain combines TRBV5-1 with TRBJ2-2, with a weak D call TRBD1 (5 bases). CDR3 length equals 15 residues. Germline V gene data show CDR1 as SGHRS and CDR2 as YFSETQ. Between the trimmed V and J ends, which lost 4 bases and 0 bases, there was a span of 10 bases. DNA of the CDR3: TGCGCCAGCAGCCCTAGGGGTCCGAACACCGGGGAGCTGTTTTTT. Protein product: CASSPRGPNTGELFF.

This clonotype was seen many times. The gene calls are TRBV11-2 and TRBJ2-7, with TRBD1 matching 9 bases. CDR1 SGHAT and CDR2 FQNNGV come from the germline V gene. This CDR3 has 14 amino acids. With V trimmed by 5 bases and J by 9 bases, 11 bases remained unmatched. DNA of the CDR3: TGTGCCAGCAGCCAACCCGGGACAGGGTGGGGGCAGTACTTC. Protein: CASSQPGTGWGQYF.

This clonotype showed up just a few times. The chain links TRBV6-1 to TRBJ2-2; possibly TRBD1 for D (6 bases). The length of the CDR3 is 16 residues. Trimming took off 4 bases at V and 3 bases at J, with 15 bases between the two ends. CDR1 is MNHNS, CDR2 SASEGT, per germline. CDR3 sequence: CASSVSGTSYTGELFF. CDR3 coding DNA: TGTGCCAGCAGTGTATCCGGGACATCCTACACCGGGGAGCTGTTTTTT.

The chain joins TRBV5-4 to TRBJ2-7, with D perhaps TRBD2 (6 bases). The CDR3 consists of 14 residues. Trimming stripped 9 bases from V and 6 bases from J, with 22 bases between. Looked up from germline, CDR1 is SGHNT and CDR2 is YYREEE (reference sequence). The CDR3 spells CATERRAAAGEQYF. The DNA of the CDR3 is TGTGCCACCGAAAGGAGGGCAGCTGCTGGCGAGCAGTACTTC.

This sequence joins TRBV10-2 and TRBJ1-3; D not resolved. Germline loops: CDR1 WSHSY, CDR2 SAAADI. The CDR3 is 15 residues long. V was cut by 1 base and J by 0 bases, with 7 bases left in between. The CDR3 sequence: CASSEFPSSGNTIYF. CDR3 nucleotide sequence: TGCGCCAGCAGTGAGTTTCCGAGCTCTGGAAACACCATATATTTT.

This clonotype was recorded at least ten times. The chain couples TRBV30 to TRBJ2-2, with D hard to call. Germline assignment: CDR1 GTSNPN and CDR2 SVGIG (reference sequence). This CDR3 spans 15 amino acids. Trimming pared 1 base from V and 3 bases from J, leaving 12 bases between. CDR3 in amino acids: CAWSERTRDTGELFF. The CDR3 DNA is TGTGCCTGGAGTGAAAGGACCCGTGACACCGGGGAGCTGTTTTTT.